This T cell receptor beta chain was identified in a study of shared clonotypes between healthy human individuals. Study observations and caveats: In contrast to clonotypes shared by all four donors, non-shared clonotypes had lower generation probabilities.

A remark on this clone: What it binds is unknown.

This CDR3 is built from 15 residues. Germline loops: CDR1 MNHEY, CDR2 SMNVEV (reference sequence). Trimming removed 6 bases at V and 4 bases at J, with 18 bases between. A split of CD4+ cells into CD45RA+ naive and CD45RA-negative memory subsets was performed. Some clones are missing from TCRdb's copy, which holds only in-frame ones; the method was immunoSEQ multiplex PCR. Of 950,000 to 1,200,000 clones detected, 60% to 85% appear once; the ten largest clones hold roughly 0.83%. The clonotype was recovered from a man in his late teens or twenties in good health. Some clones in this sample may be carry-over from other donors' samples. The sequencing input was memory CD4+ T cells from PBMCs. This sample's subset: CD45RA-negative fraction. The genes are TRBV27 and TRBJ2-5, with D tentatively TRBD1 (7 bases). The CDR3 DNA reads as TGTGCCAGCAGGAGGACAGGACCGCGGGGAGAGACCCAGTACTTC. It codes for CASRRTGPRGETQYF.